The text below deals with one T cell receptor (beta chain). The antigen is unknown. The data derive from a study of cytomegalovirus exposure and HLA in healthy donors. Study-wide results and limits: It was 150 to 200 TCR beta chains that were listed as cytomegalovirus-associated. In vitro checks showed that three CMV-associated chains really do target CMV antigens.

Germline V gene data show CDR1 as MNHEY and CDR2 as SVGAGI. The junction had 8 bases not matched to a gene; V was cut back by 7 bases and J by 2 bases. This CDR3 contains 15 residues. Some clones are missing from TCRdb's copy, which holds only in-frame ones; the method was immunoSEQ multiplex PCR. The sample lists around 250,000 clones, 90% occurring once. Donors were drawn from the 120-subject validation cohort, separate from the roughly 700-subject first cohort. The receptor was isolated from a woman younger than 35 in good health and CMV-seronegative. J is TRBJ2-5 and V is TRBV6-5; 9 nucleotides match TRBD2. What was sequenced was PBMCs. Written as DNA, the CDR3 is TGTGCCAGCATCCTCAGCGGGGGGACGCAAGAGACCCAGTACTTC. It codes for CASILSGGTQETQYF.